This T cell receptor beta chain was sequenced in a study of blood T cell repertoires in COVID-19. The table came from immunoSEQ multiplex PCR; TCRdb's copy has only in-frame clones and leaves some out. Here the sample spans a few hundred thousand clones, roughly 84% being singletons. This clone occurred a few times. Trimming left V 2 bases short and J 4 bases short, with 8 bases between. The CDR3 length is 14 residues. From germline, CDR1 is MNHEY and CDR2 SVGEGT. Sequencing used peripheral blood. The J gene is TRBJ1-4, the V gene TRBV6-2 or TRBV6-3; D remains unclear. This receptor was obtained from a woman between 18 and 29 years old with acute or convalescent COVID-19. CDR3 region: CASSYGRGNEKLFF. The CDR3 DNA reads TGTGCCAGCAGTTACGGCCGGGGTAATGAAAAACTGTTTTTT.